This T cell receptor (beta chain) came from a study of T cell responses to AZD1222 COVID-19 vaccine. This clone was detected a few times. What it recognizes is unknown. Points from the study as a whole: Spike-specific TCR breadth rose after two AZD1222 doses, and depth rose as well. Only a handful of AZD1222 recipients tested seropositive at baseline.

CDR3 length: 16 residues. V was pared by 2 bases and J by 5 bases, with 10 bases of the junction left unmatched. The germline gives CDR1 LNHNV, CDR2 YYDKDF (reference sequence). Measured with immunoSEQ multiplex PCR; TCRdb has only the in-frame clones, and not every one. The repertoire includes roughly 130,000 clones, more than 85% of them detected once, and roughly 3.1% sits in the top ten. This material consisted of peripheral blood, taken on day 0 of AZD1222 vaccination. This TCR was recovered from an adult in good health. The chain employs TRBV15 and TRBJ2-5, with 8 positions matching TRBD2. CDR3 amino acids: CATSRLSGKGGETQYF. The CDR3 DNA reads as TGTGCCACCAGCAGACTTAGCGGGAAGGGAGGTGAGACCCAGTACTTC.